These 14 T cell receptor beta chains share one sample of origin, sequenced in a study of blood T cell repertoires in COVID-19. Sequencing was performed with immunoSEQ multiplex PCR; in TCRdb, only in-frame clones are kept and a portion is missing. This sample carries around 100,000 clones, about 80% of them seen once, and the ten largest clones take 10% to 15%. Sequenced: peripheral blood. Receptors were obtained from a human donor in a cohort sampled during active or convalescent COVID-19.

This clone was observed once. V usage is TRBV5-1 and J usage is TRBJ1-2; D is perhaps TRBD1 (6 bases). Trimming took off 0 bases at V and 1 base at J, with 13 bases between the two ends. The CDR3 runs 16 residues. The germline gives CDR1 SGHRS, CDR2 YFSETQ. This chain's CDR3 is CASSLVPGAINYGYTF. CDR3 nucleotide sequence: TGCGCCAGCAGCTTGGTCCCAGGGGCGATTAACTATGGCTACACCTTC.

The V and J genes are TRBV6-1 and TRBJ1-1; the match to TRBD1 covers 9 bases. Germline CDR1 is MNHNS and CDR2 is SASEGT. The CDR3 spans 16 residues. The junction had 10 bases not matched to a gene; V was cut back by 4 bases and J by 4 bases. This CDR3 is CASSAWTGAAFTEAFF. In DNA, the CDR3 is TGTGCCAGCAGTGCGTGGACAGGGGCGGCGTTCACTGAAGCTTTCTTT.

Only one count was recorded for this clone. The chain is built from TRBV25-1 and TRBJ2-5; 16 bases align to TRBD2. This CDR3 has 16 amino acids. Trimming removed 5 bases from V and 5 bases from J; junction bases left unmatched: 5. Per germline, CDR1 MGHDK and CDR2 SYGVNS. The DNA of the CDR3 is TGTGCCAGCAGTAAGGGACTAGCGGGGGGGCGTGAGACCCAGTACTTC. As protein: CASSKGLAGGRETQYF.

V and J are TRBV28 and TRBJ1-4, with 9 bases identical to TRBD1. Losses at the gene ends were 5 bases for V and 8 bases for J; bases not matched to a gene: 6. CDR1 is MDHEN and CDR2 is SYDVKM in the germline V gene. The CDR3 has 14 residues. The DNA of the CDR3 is TGTGCCAGCAGTAAACCCGGGACAGGGGAAAAACTGTTTTTT. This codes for CASSKPGTGEKLFF. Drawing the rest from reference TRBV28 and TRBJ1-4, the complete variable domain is DVKVTQSSRYLVKRTGEKVFLECVQDMDHENMFWYRQDPGLGLRLIYFSYDVKMKEKGDIPEGYSVSREKKERFSLILESASTNQTSMYLCASSKPGTGEKLFFGSGTQLSVL.

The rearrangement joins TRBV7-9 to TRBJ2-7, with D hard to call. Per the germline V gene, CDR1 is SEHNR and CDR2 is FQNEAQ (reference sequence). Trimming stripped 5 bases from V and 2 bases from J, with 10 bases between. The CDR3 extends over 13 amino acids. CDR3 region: CASSNGFPYEQYF. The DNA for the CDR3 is TGTGCCAGCAGCAACGGGTTTCCCTACGAGCAGTACTTC.

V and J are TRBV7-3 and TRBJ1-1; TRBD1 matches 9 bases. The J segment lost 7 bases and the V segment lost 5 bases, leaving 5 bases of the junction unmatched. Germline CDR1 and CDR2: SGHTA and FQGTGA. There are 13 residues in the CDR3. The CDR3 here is CASSPGTGYEAFF. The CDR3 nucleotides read TGTGCCAGCAGCCCCGGGACAGGGTATGAAGCTTTCTTT.

Here the CDR3 DNA reads TGTGCCAGCAGCCCCCAGGGCGGGGGGGCTGTGACCCAGTACTTC. It yields the protein CASSPQGGGAVTQYF. J is TRBJ2-5 and V is TRBV5-4, with 9 nucleotides matching TRBD2. The CDR3 is 15 amino acids. In germline, CDR1 is SGHNT, CDR2 YYREEE (reference sequence). Trimming removed 4 bases from V and 7 bases from J; junction bases left unmatched: 11. Variable domain in full (rest from reference TRBV5-4 and TRBJ2-5): ETGVTQSPTHLIKTRGQQVTLRCSSQSGHNTVSWYQQALGQGPQFIFQYYREEENGRGNFPPRFSGLQFPNYSSELNVNALELDDSALYLCASSPQGGGAVTQYFGPGTRLLVL.

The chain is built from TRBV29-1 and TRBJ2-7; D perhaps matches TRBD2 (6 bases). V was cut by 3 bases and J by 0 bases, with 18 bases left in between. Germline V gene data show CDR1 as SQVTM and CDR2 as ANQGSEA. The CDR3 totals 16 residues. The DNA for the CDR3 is TGCAGCGTTGATCATCCGGGGGTCCAGGACTCCTACGAGCAGTACTTC. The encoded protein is CSVDHPGVQDSYEQYF.

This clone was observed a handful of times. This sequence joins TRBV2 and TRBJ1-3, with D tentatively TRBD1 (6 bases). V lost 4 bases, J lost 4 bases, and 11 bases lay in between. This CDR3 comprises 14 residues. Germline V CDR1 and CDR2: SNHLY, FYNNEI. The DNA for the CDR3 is TGTGCCAGCAGTGGGGTCAGGGGCGGAAACACCATATATTTT. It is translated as CASSGVRGGNTIYF.

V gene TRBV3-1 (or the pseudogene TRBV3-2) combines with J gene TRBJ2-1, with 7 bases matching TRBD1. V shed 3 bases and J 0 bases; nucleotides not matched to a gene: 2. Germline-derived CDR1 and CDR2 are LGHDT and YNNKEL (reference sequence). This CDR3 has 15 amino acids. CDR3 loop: CASSQDRFSYNEQFF. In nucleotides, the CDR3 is TGTGCCAGCAGCCAGGACAGGTTCTCCTACAATGAGCAGTTCTTC.

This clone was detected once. The CDR3 DNA reads as TGTGCCAGCAGCAGGGGAGGTGGGGCTAACTATGGCTACACCTTC. Amino acids: CASSRGGGANYGYTF. The chain couples TRBV11-3 to TRBJ1-2; D is perhaps TRBD1 (5 bases). V was pared by 5 bases and J by 0 bases, with 13 bases between. Germline lookup yields CDR1 SGHNT and CDR2 YENEEA. The length of the CDR3 is 15 residues.

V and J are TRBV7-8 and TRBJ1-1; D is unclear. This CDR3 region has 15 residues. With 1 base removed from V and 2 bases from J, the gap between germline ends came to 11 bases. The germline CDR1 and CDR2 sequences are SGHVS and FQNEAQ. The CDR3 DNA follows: TGTGCCAGCAGCTTAGACCCCGACACTAACACTGAAGCTTTCTTT. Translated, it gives CASSLDPDTNTEAFF.

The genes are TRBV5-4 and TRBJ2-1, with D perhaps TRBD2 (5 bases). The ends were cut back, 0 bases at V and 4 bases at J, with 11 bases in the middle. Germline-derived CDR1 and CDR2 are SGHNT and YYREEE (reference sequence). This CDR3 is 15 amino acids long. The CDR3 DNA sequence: TGTGCCAGCAGCTTGGGAACCGGGGTTTACAATGAGCAGTTCTTC. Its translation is CASSLGTGVYNEQFF.

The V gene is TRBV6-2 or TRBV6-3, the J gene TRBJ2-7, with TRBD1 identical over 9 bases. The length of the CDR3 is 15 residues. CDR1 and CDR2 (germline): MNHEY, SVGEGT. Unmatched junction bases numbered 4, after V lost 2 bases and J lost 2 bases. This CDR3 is CASSYRGTGPYEQYF. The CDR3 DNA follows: TGTGCCAGCAGTTACCGTGGGACAGGGCCCTACGAGCAGTACTTC.